The subject of this entry is one TCR beta chain. This sample was included in a study of blood T cell repertoires in COVID-19. Study in general: PBMCs, B-cell-depleted T cells, or T cells were the source of the cDNA or gDNA that made up the material.

Original data processing: It was from reference gene primer amplification that nucleated cell counts were estimated. Libraries were prepared by immunoSEQ multiplex PCR; TCRdb keeps only in-frame clonotypes and omits some of them. The DNA gave D and trimming, while V, J and clone size come from that table. The data hold 180,000 or so clones, with about 86% observed a single time. Germline loops: CDR1 LGHDT, CDR2 YNNKEL (reference sequence). The CDR3 runs to 19 residues. V was pared by 1 base and J by 6 bases, with 26 bases between. The receptor was isolated from a human donor with acute or convalescent COVID-19. The donor label of this sample is uncertain. The source material was peripheral blood. The V call is TRBV3-1 (or the pseudogene TRBV3-2), the J call TRBJ2-3; D is unresolved. CDR3 in amino acids: CASSQAYSPTFSVVDTQYF. The CDR3 coding sequence is TGTGCCAGCAGCCAAGCCTATTCCCCCACCTTTTCGGTAGTTGATACGCAGTATTTT.